Listed here are 6 T cell receptor beta chains from one sample, sequenced in a study of blood T cell repertoires in COVID-19. Data came from immunoSEQ multiplex PCR; TCRdb stores just in-frame clones and leaves some out. The data show 250,000 to 350,000 clones, 80% to 90% seen once. Source material: peripheral blood. These TCRs come from a woman aged 45-60 years with COVID-19, enrolled during active disease.

The chain is built from TRBV3-1 (or the pseudogene TRBV3-2) and TRBJ1-2; 7 bases are a match to TRBD1. Germline values: CDR1 LGHDT, CDR2 YNNKEL (reference sequence). The CDR3 consists of 13 residues. With V trimmed by 5 bases and J by 2 bases, 2 bases remained unmatched. CDR3 amino acids: CASSDRANYGYTF. The CDR3 bases are TGTGCCAGCAGCGACAGGGCGAACTATGGCTACACCTTC.

V gene TRBV30 combines with J gene TRBJ1-3, with D unclear. Trimming shortened V by 5 bases and J by 4 bases, and 18 bases separated the two germline ends. The germline V gene encodes CDR1 GTSNPN and CDR2 SVGIG (reference sequence). The CDR3 is 15 amino acids. This chain's CDR3 is CAWDMTGDMGNTIYF. The CDR3 DNA reads as TGTGCCTGGGACATGACCGGGGATATGGGAAACACCATATATTTT.

The CDR3 nucleotides are TGTGCCAGTAGTACAGAAGCCAGGGGACGAGTCGGACGCTCCTACAATGAGCAGTTCTTC. It translates to CASSTEARGRVGRSYNEQFF. This chain uses TRBV19 with TRBJ2-1, with a tentative D call TRBD1 (6 bases). This CDR3 contains 20 residues. V gave up 4 bases and J gave up 0 bases, with 25 bases separating them. Germline CDR1 and CDR2: LNHDA and SQIVND (reference sequence). Using reference TRBV19 and TRBJ2-1 for the parts outside the CDR3, the full variable domain is DGGITQSPKYLFRKEGQNVTLSCEQNLNHDAMYWYRQDPGQGLRLIYYSQIVNDFQKGDIAEGYSVSREKKESFPLTVTSAQKNPTAFYLCASSTEARGRVGRSYNEQFFGPGTRLTVL.

V is TRBV5-1 and J is TRBJ1-5; possible D gene TRBD1, 6 bases. The CDR3 is 14 residues long. CDR1 is SGHRS, CDR2 YFSETQ, per germline. V was pared by 4 bases and J by 3 bases, with 11 bases between. The CDR3 coding sequence is TGCGCCAGCAGCCTGGACAGCCCCAATCAGCCCCAGCATTTT. Its protein is CASSLDSPNQPQHF. Combining the CDR3 with reference TRBV5-1 and TRBJ1-5 gives the whole variable domain KAGVTQTPRYLIKTRGQQVTLSCSPISGHRSVSWYQQTPGQGLQFLFEYFSETQRNKGNFPGRFSGRQFSNSRSEMNVSTLELGDSALYLCASSLDSPNQPQHFGDGTRLSIL.

For the CDR3, the DNA is TGTGCCAGCAGCCCCGCCTTAACAGGGATCTATGGCTACACCTTC. Amino acids: CASSPALTGIYGYTF. This chain uses TRBV9 with TRBJ1-2, with D tentatively TRBD1 (6 bases). The CDR3 has 15 amino acids. V gave up 4 bases and J gave up 4 bases, with 17 bases separating them. Germline V CDR1 and CDR2: SGDLS, YYNGEE.

The chain employs TRBV3-1 (or the pseudogene TRBV3-2) and TRBJ1-1, with D possibly being TRBD1 (6 bases). The CDR3 extends over 12 amino acids. Germline CDR1 reads LGHDT; CDR2 reads YNNKEL (reference sequence). Between the trimmed V and J ends, which lost 4 bases and 9 bases, there was a span of 12 bases. The CDR3 sequence is CASSPQGAQAFF. For the CDR3, the DNA is TGTGCCAGCAGCCCACAGGGAGCCCAAGCTTTCTTT.